This is a list of T cell receptor beta chains from one sample in a study of blood T cell repertoires in COVID-19. Here immunoSEQ multiplex PCR was the method, and the copy in TCRdb shows in-frame clones only, minus some. The repertoire holds 110,000 to 150,000 clones, with roughly 75% as singletons. The material sequenced was PBMCs or T cells enriched from blood (not recorded which). These receptors all come from a woman aged 45 to 65 who had recovered from COVID-19. Both conserved end residues are part of each CDR3. Each record gives: D gene, J gene, V gene, CDR3 length, clone size, CDR3 DNA, CDR3 protein. A D gene is named only where the DNA matches it firmly. A row's size may be missing; if present it is once, few, many or a size class.

D: TRBD2
J: TRBJ2-2
V: TRBV7-3
length: 15
size: few
DNA: TGTGCCAGCAGCTTAGGGCGGGGGGACGCCGGGGAGCTGTTTTTT
CDR3: CASSLGRGDAGELFF

D: NA
J: TRBJ2-5
V: TRBV9
length: 16
size: few
DNA: TGTGCCAGCAGCGTTTTGGGCGGGGGCCCGCAAGAGACCCAGTACTTC
CDR3: CASSVLGGGPQETQYF

D: TRBD2
J: TRBJ2-3
V: TRBV5-1
length: 16
size: NA
DNA: TGCGCCAGCAGCTTGGTACTAGCGGGGGACCCAGATACGCAGTATTTT
CDR3: CASSLVLAGDPDTQYF

D: NA
J: TRBJ1-2
V: TRBV29-1
length: 16
size: NA
DNA: TGCAGCGTTGAAGGGGTGGGAGGGGAGGAAAACTATGGCTACACCTTC
CDR3: CSVEGVGGEENYGYTF

D: NA
J: TRBJ2-1
V: TRBV10-3
length: 14
size: NA
DNA: TGTGCCATCAGTGAGTCGACGGGGGACAATGAGCAGTTCTTC
CDR3: CAISESTGDNEQFF

D: NA
J: TRBJ2-1
V: TRBV6-2/TRBV6-3
length: 16
size: NA
DNA: TGTGCCAGCAGTTCCTTCGCTCGGGTCTTTGGCAATGAGCAGTTCTTC
CDR3: CASSSFARVFGNEQFF

D: NA
J: TRBJ2-1
V: TRBV12-3/TRBV12-4
length: 13
size: once
DNA: TGTGCCAGCAGCCCCGTCCCCGGGAATGAGCAGTTCTTC
CDR3: CASSPVPGNEQFF

D: NA
J: TRBJ1-3
V: TRBV18
length: 15
size: NA
DNA: TGTGCCAGCTCACCTGCACCGAGCTCTGGAAACACCATATATTTT
CDR3: CASSPAPSSGNTIYF

D: NA
J: TRBJ1-1
V: TRBV5-1
length: 15
size: NA
DNA: TGCGCCAGCAGCACGAGCGCCCGAACGTGGGCTGAAGCTTTCTTT
CDR3: CASSTSARTWAEAFF

D: TRBD1
J: TRBJ2-5
V: TRBV7-2
length: 14
size: NA
DNA: TGTGCCAGCAGCTTCCAAGGGACAGGAGAGACCCAGTACTTC
CDR3: CASSFQGTGETQYF

D: TRBD1
J: TRBJ1-1
V: TRBV5-1
length: 15
size: NA
DNA: TGCGCCAGCAGCAACCGGGACAGGGGGAACACTGAAGCTTTCTTT
CDR3: CASSNRDRGNTEAFF

D: TRBD1
J: TRBJ1-1
V: TRBV19
length: 16
size: once
DNA: TGTGCCAGTAGTACCCACCGGACAGGGATGAACACTGAAGCTTTCTTT
CDR3: CASSTHRTGMNTEAFF

D: NA
J: TRBJ1-6
V: TRBV2
length: 13
size: NA
DNA: TGTGCCAGCAGTGAAGAGGGGGTCTCACCCCTCCACTTT
CDR3: CASSEEGVSPLHF

D: NA
J: TRBJ2-6
V: TRBV27
length: 17
size: NA
DNA: TGTGCCACCAGAACGGAGACTACCGCCTCTGGGGCCAACGTCCTGACTTTC
CDR3: CATRTETTASGANVLTF

D: NA
J: TRBJ1-1
V: TRBV5-1
length: 16
size: NA
DNA: TGCGCCAGCAGCCTAGACAGCACCTCAGGGGACACTGAAGCTTTCTTT
CDR3: CASSLDSTSGDTEAFF

D: NA
J: TRBJ1-2
V: TRBV6-5
length: 12
size: many
DNA: TGTGCCAGCAGTCCTAGTAACTATGGCTACACCTTC
CDR3: CASSPSNYGYTF

D: NA
J: TRBJ1-5
V: TRBV9
length: 13
size: NA
DNA: TGTGCCAGCAGTCAGGCCCCGGATCAGCCCCAGCATTTT
CDR3: CASSQAPDQPQHF

D: TRBD2
J: TRBJ2-3
V: TRBV27
length: 14
size: NA
DNA: TGTGCCAGCAGTCCGGGACTAGTGACAGATACGCAGTATTTT
CDR3: CASSPGLVTDTQYF

D: TRBD2
J: TRBJ2-2
V: TRBV3-1/TRBV3-2
length: 21
size: few
DNA: TGTGCCAGCAGCCAAAAGTCGTGGCTAGCGGGGGCCACCCCCCGGGCCGGGGAGCTGTTTTTT
CDR3: CASSQKSWLAGATPRAGELFF

D: TRBD1
J: TRBJ1-4
V: TRBV7-9
length: 14
size: few
DNA: TGTGCCAGCAGCTCAGGGGGCGCGGGGGAAAAACTGTTTTTT
CDR3: CASSSGGAGEKLFF

D: TRBD2
J: TRBJ2-1
V: TRBV19
length: 15
size: NA
DNA: TGTGCCAGTAGTGCCATAGCGGGGGGGCGGAATGAGCAGTTCTTC
CDR3: CASSAIAGGRNEQFF

D: NA
J: TRBJ2-2
V: TRBV5-4
length: 13
size: NA
DNA: TGTGCCAGCAGCTTTGGGCCTGAACGGGAGCTGTTTTTT
CDR3: CASSFGPERELFF

D: NA
J: TRBJ1-1
V: TRBV18
length: 14
size: NA
DNA: TGTGCCAGCGCGCTTAGTCGGGACATCGCTGAAGCTTTCTTT
CDR3: CASALSRDIAEAFF

D: TRBD1
J: TRBJ1-4
V: TRBV29-1
length: 13
size: NA
DNA: TGCAGCGTTGACAGGGGGATTGGGGAAAAACTGTTTTTT
CDR3: CSVDRGIGEKLFF

D: TRBD2
J: TRBJ2-3
V: TRBV5-1
length: 17
size: NA
DNA: TGCGCCAGCAGCTTGGCCCGGACTAGCGGGGGGTCAGATACGCAGTATTTT
CDR3: CASSLARTSGGSDTQYF

D: NA
J: TRBJ1-6
V: TRBV5-1
length: 13
size: NA
DNA: TGCGCCAGCAGAGCAGGGGATAATTCACCCCTCCACTTT
CDR3: CASRAGDNSPLHF

D: NA
J: TRBJ2-7
V: TRBV5-1
length: 15
size: NA
DNA: TGCGCCAGCAGCTTGGGCGAATACCGCACCTACGAGCAGTACTTC
CDR3: CASSLGEYRTYEQYF

D: TRBD1
J: TRBJ2-6
V: TRBV18
length: 15
size: NA
DNA: TGTGCCAGTGGGACAGGGGCTTCTGGGGCCAACGTCCTGACTTTC
CDR3: CASGTGASGANVLTF

D: TRBD1
J: TRBJ1-1
V: TRBV18
length: 12
size: NA
DNA: TGTGCCAGCTCACCCGGGACAGATGAAGCTTTCTTT
CDR3: CASSPGTDEAFF

D: NA
J: TRBJ1-5
V: TRBV7-2
length: 16
size: NA
DNA: TGTGCCAGCAGGCAAGACCGGGAGCCCCCCAATCAGCCCCAGCATTTT
CDR3: CASRQDREPPNQPQHF

D: NA
J: TRBJ1-4
V: TRBV27
length: 13
size: few
DNA: TGTGCCAGCAGTTTCGCGGAGGGTGAAAAACTGTTTTTT
CDR3: CASSFAEGEKLFF

D: TRBD1
J: TRBJ1-1
V: TRBV18
length: 14
size: NA
DNA: TGTGCCAGCTCTATGGGACAGGGGGGCACTGAAGCTTTCTTT
CDR3: CASSMGQGGTEAFF

D: TRBD1
J: TRBJ2-3
V: TRBV5-1
length: 15
size: NA
DNA: TGCGCCAGCAGCTCCAAGGGACAGGGGGCAGATACGCAGTATTTT
CDR3: CASSSKGQGADTQYF

D: NA
J: TRBJ1-3
V: TRBV6-5
length: 15
size: NA
DNA: TGTGCCAGCAGTTACCGGTGGCAGGTCGGAAACACCATATATTTT
CDR3: CASSYRWQVGNTIYF

D: NA
J: TRBJ1-4
V: TRBV28
length: 14
size: NA
DNA: TGTGCCTGCGGTAGCGGGCAGATACTTGAAAAACTGTTTTTT
CDR3: CACGSGQILEKLFF

D: NA
J: TRBJ2-2
V: TRBV20-1
length: 16
size: NA
DNA: TGCAGTGCTAGTATTGCCGTAGCGGTAAACACCGGGGAGCTGTTTTTT
CDR3: CSASIAVAVNTGELFF

D: NA
J: TRBJ1-2
V: TRBV30
length: 11
size: NA
DNA: TGTGCCTGGAGTATGGGCAGCGGCTACACCTTC
CDR3: CAWSMGSGYTF

D: TRBD1
J: TRBJ2-1
V: TRBV5-1
length: 16
size: NA
DNA: TGCGCCAGCAGCTCCCAACAGGGGCCCATGTACAATGAGCAGTTCTTC
CDR3: CASSSQQGPMYNEQFF

D: TRBD1
J: TRBJ1-2
V: TRBV5-4
length: 14
size: NA
DNA: TGTGCCAGCAGCAGTAAGGCAGGGGGCTATGGCTACACCTTC
CDR3: CASSSKAGGYGYTF

D: TRBD1
J: TRBJ2-2
V: TRBV2
length: 16
size: NA
DNA: TGTGCCAGCAGTAGACCCGGGACAGGGGTCACCGGGGAGCTGTTTTTT
CDR3: CASSRPGTGVTGELFF

D: NA
J: TRBJ2-2
V: TRBV27
length: 16
size: once
DNA: TGTGCCAGCAGTTTATCTCGGCAGGGGGGCACCGGGGAGCTGTTTTTT
CDR3: CASSLSRQGGTGELFF

D: NA
J: TRBJ1-6
V: TRBV28
length: 12
size: few
DNA: TGTGCCAGCACAGTCCATAATTCACCCCTCCACTTT
CDR3: CASTVHNSPLHF

D: NA
J: TRBJ1-5
V: TRBV19
length: 15
size: NA
DNA: TGTGCCAGTAGTATAGGTGACAAAAGCAATCAGCCCCAGCATTTT
CDR3: CASSIGDKSNQPQHF

D: TRBD2
J: TRBJ2-1
V: TRBV2
length: 16
size: NA
DNA: TGTGCCAGCAGCTCAACTAGCGGGGGATCCTACAATGAGCAGTTCTTC
CDR3: CASSSTSGGSYNEQFF

D: NA
J: TRBJ2-1
V: TRBV5-4
length: 15
size: NA
DNA: TGTGCCAGCAGCCCAAGACTAGTCTCCTACAATGAGCAGTTCTTC
CDR3: CASSPRLVSYNEQFF

D: NA
J: TRBJ1-1
V: TRBV4-1
length: 16
size: NA
DNA: TGCGCCAGCAGCCAAGTGGGTTGGGGGCTCGACACTGAAGCTTTCTTT
CDR3: CASSQVGWGLDTEAFF

D: NA
J: TRBJ1-2
V: TRBV9
length: 13
size: NA
DNA: TGTGCCAGCAGCTCCCTAGACCTGTCGATCCTGGCCTTC
CDR3: CASSSLDLSILAF

D: TRBD1
J: TRBJ2-7
V: TRBV3-1/TRBV3-2
length: 14
size: once
DNA: TGTGCCAGCAGCCAAGGGACTCAGGGGGACGAGCAGTACTTC
CDR3: CASSQGTQGDEQYF

D: NA
J: TRBJ2-5
V: TRBV28
length: 15
size: NA
DNA: TGTGCCAGCAGTTTGGGCCTTCCGCCACGGGAGACCCAGTACTTC
CDR3: CASSLGLPPRETQYF

D: NA
J: TRBJ2-5
V: TRBV11-2
length: 11
size: NA
DNA: TGTGCCAGCAGCTCAGGAAAGACCCAGTACTTC
CDR3: CASSSGKTQYF

D: TRBD1
J: TRBJ1-1
V: TRBV3-1/TRBV3-2
length: 14
size: NA
DNA: TGTGCCAGCAGCCAAGTACAGGGGTGGACTGAAGCTTTCTTT
CDR3: CASSQVQGWTEAFF

D: TRBD1
J: TRBJ2-7
V: TRBV19
length: 14
size: NA
DNA: TGTGCCAGTAGTCGCACCCAGGGGGCTTACGAGCAGTACTTC
CDR3: CASSRTQGAYEQYF

D: NA
J: TRBJ2-1
V: TRBV4-1
length: 14
size: NA
DNA: TGCGCCAGCAGCCAAGAAGGGGTCCGGGGGGAGCAGTTCTTC
CDR3: CASSQEGVRGEQFF